This TCR beta chain stems from a study of CXCR3-negative and CXCR3-positive naive CD8 T cells. The sorter processed each CD8+ T cell subset in triplicate at about 320,000 cells apiece. Comment on this clonotype: Its target is unknown.

Germline V gives CDR1 SQVTM, CDR2 ANQGSEA. CDR3 length: 15 amino acids. Through 5' RACE with UMI labels, the TRB cDNA libraries were prepared. Following a re-call of the 5' RACE reads, TCRdb has one entry per CDR3 protein and lacks DNA. Its clone listing holds about 98,000 distinct CDR3 sequences. General study points: Naive cells that were CXCR3-positive had more hydrophobic TRB CDR3s (compared with CXCR3-negative naive cells). Naive CXCR3-negative and CXCR3-positive cells had similar TRBV-TRBJ usage; memory differed. TRB CDR3 properties served as the basis for inferring TCR strength, and surface CD5 was comparable between naive subsets.

The receptor's source is a human donor in good health. Some clones in this sample may be carry-over from other donors' samples. The genes are TRBV29-1 and TRBJ1-2; the D gene TCRdb calls, TRBD1, cannot be checked with no DNA. The specimen sequenced was naive CXCR3+ CD8+ T cells from blood. The sample's subset: CD45RO-CCR7+CD27+CD95- naive CD8+ T cells expressing CXCR3 (TNR3+). CDR3 in amino acids: CSVFGGGAEWNGYTF.